A selection of T cell receptor beta chains follows, all from one sample in a study of cytomegalovirus exposure and HLA in healthy donors. The assay was immunoSEQ multiplex PCR, and TCRdb's table has in-frame clones only and misses some. The data contain about 98,000 clones, approximately 94% of them singletons. Sequenced input: PBMCs. The receptors shown here come from a woman between 18 and 29 years old in good health and CMV-seronegative. CDR3s include the opening cysteine and the closing phenylalanine or tryptophan. D genes are given only for firm matches. A clone size is listed for some rows: how often the clone was seen (once, few, many), or a class if it is expanded.

>NA|TRBV6-5|TRBJ1-2|TRBD1
CASSRDRDIYGYTF
TGTGCCAGCAGTCGGGACAGGGATATCTATGGCTACACCTTC
>NA|TRBV19|TRBJ1-1|NA
CASRTVNTEAFF
TGTGCCAGTAGGACAGTGAACACTGAAGCTTTCTTT
>once|TRBV5-4|TRBJ2-7|NA
CASSFLDSGEQYF
TGTGCCAGCAGCTTCCTCGACTCCGGCGAGCAGTACTTC
>NA|TRBV13|TRBJ1-3|NA
CASRPYGRNGNTIYF
TGTGCCAGCAGACCTTACGGGAGAAATGGAAACACCATATATTTT
>NA|TRBV5-1|TRBJ1-1|TRBD1
CASTTSSTGATEAFF
TGCGCCAGCACCACTTCCTCGACAGGGGCCACTGAAGCTTTCTTT
>NA|TRBV9|TRBJ2-5|TRBD1
CASSGTGLQTQYF
TGTGCCAGCAGCGGGACAGGGCTACAGACCCAGTACTTC
>once|TRBV29-1|TRBJ2-6|NA
CSVGTIISSGANVLTF
TGCAGCGTTGGGACTATCATTAGCTCTGGGGCCAACGTCCTGACTTTC
>NA|TRBV6-1|TRBJ1-4|NA
CASSRRERLFF
TGTGCCAGCAGTAGGCGGGAAAGACTGTTTTTT
>NA|TRBV6-5|TRBJ2-1|TRBD2
CASRGGVMSYNEQFF
TGTGCCAGCAGGGGAGGGGTCATGTCCTACAATGAGCAGTTCTTC
>NA|TRBV5-1|TRBJ2-2|NA
CASSLEPGWSGELFF
TGCGCCAGCAGCTTGGAGCCCGGGTGGTCCGGGGAGCTGTTTTTT
>NA|TRBV7-2|TRBJ1-5|NA
CASSRIPNRALENQPQHF
TGTGCCAGCAGCCGAATACCCAACAGGGCTCTTGAGAATCAGCCCCAGCATTTT
>NA|TRBV5-1|TRBJ1-1|NA
CASSYRTDLMNTEAFF
TGCGCCAGCAGCTACAGGACGGACCTCATGAACACTGAAGCTTTCTTT
>NA|TRBV7-9|TRBJ1-3|NA
CASSQPGTLAGNTIYF
TGTGCCAGCAGCCAACCCGGGACACTAGCTGGAAACACCATATATTTT
>once|TRBV10-2|TRBJ2-2|TRBD1
CASRDRGGGTGELFF
TGCGCCAGCAGGGACAGGGGTGGGGGCACCGGGGAGCTGTTTTTT
>NA|TRBV9|TRBJ2-5|TRBD2
CASSVEGSGGARETQYF
TGTGCCAGCAGCGTAGAGGGTAGCGGGGGGGCCAGAGAGACCCAGTACTTC
>few|TRBV6-1|TRBJ2-5|TRBD1
CASSEGQGVETQYF
TGTGCCAGCAGTGAGGGACAGGGCGTGGAGACCCAGTACTTC
>NA|TRBV19|TRBJ1-1|TRBD1
CASSIYEGALLVFF
TGTGCCAGTAGTATATATGAGGGGGCGTTATTAGTTTTCTTT
>NA|TRBV7-2|TRBJ2-7|TRBD2
CASSLEAGTSGLSSYEQYF
TGTGCCAGCAGCTTAGAGGCAGGGACTAGCGGGTTGAGCTCCTACGAGCAGTACTTC
>once|TRBV11-2|TRBJ2-4|NA
CASSLARNIQYF
TGTGCCAGCAGCTTAGCCCGTAACATTCAGTACTTC
>NA|TRBV5-4|TRBJ2-1|TRBD2
CASSLGLAESSYNEQFF
TGTGCCAGCAGCTTGGGACTAGCGGAAAGCTCCTACAATGAGCAGTTCTTC
>NA|TRBV5-6|TRBJ1-5|TRBD1
CASSRDRGNQPQHF
TGTGCCAGCAGCCGCGACAGGGGCAACCAGCCCCAGCATTTT
>NA|TRBV5-1|TRBJ2-7|TRBD2
CASSVYRNRLAEEAYEQYF
TGCGCCAGCAGCGTATACAGGAACCGACTAGCGGAAGAGGCCTACGAGCAGTACTTC
>NA|TRBV6-5|TRBJ1-5|NA
CASSYSDRPNQPQHF
TGTGCCAGCAGTTACTCAGACAGGCCTAATCAGCCCCAGCATTTT
>NA|TRBV28|TRBJ2-2|TRBD2
CASRQTSGPGELFF
TGTGCCAGCAGACAAACTAGCGGCCCCGGGGAGCTGTTTTTT
>NA|TRBV2|TRBJ1-5|NA
CASRETGLGQPQHF
TGTGCCAGCAGGGAAACAGGGCTCGGTCAGCCCCAGCATTTT
>NA|TRBV5-1|TRBJ1-1|TRBD1
CASSHGQGNTEAFF
TGCGCCAGCAGCCACGGACAGGGGAACACTGAAGCTTTCTTT
>NA|TRBV29-1|TRBJ2-3|NA
CSVAANEADTQYF
TGCAGCGTTGCGGCGAACGAGGCAGATACGCAGTATTTT
>NA|TRBV5-4|TRBJ2-1|TRBD1
CASRRAGTDGRDEQFF
TGTGCCAGCCGACGAGCTGGGACAGACGGTCGGGATGAGCAGTTCTTC
>NA|TRBV6-1|TRBJ2-3|NA
CASSFSADTQYF
TGTGCCAGCAGTTTTAGCGCAGATACGCAGTATTTT
>NA|TRBV6-5|TRBJ2-5|TRBD2
CASSWGGTQYF
TGTGCCAGCAGTTGGGGGGGGACCCAGTACTTC
>NA|TRBV5-6|TRBJ1-1|NA
CASSLDPGTGPSDTEAFF
TGTGCCAGCAGCTTGGATCCGGGAACAGGGCCCAGTGACACTGAAGCTTTCTTT
>NA|TRBV19|TRBJ1-3|TRBD1
CASSPPGQGRNTIYF
TGTGCCAGTAGTCCCCCGGGACAGGGAAGAAACACCATATATTTT
>NA|TRBV6-1|TRBJ2-7|NA
CASSGSFSYEQYF
TGTGCCAGCAGTGGCAGTTTCTCCTACGAGCAGTACTTC
>NA|TRBV4-3|TRBJ2-2|TRBD2
CASSQGGGAANTGELFF
TGCGCCAGCAGCCAGGGGGGGGGAGCGGCGAACACCGGGGAGCTGTTTTTT